Presented here are 11 T cell receptor beta chains from one specimen sequenced in a study of blood T cells in healthy people across ages. A second PCR of roughly 7 to 11 cycles used a sample-barcoded 5' primer and a J-beta primer mix. TCRdb ran MiXCR on the 5' RACE reads and lists one entry per CDR3 protein. Here the sample spans around 900,000 distinct CDR3 sequences, 29% being singletons. Material for sequencing was blood. Source of these receptors: a woman aged 80 or over in good health.

The table lists this clonotype with a few counts. The chain is built from TRBV28 and TRBJ1-2; D gene ambiguous. The CDR3 sequence is 15 residues long. Trimming pared 6 bases from V and 2 bases from J, leaving 16 bases between. Looked up from germline, CDR1 is MDHEN and CDR2 is SYDVKM. The CDR3 loop is CASRNGEAANYGYTF. The CDR3 DNA sequence: TGTGCCAGCAGGAACGGGGAGGCGGCAAACTATGGCTACACCTTC.

This clonotype was observed at least ten times. V usage is TRBV7-2 and J usage is TRBJ2-5, with D hard to call. The CDR3 is made up of 13 amino acids. V lost 6 bases, J lost 5 bases, and 13 bases lay in between. CDR1 and CDR2 (germline): SGHTA, FQGNSA. The CDR3 here is CASSAGSRETQYF. The DNA for the CDR3 is TGTGCCAGCAGTGCTGGATCTAGGGAGACCCAGTACTTC.

This clonotype showed up just a few times. The limits of the CDR3 on the DNA are not certain, so only TCRdb's listed CDR3 is given. This chain links TRBV7-2 with TRBJ1-2. Germline V lookup: CDR1 SGHTA, CDR2 FQGNSA. The CDR3 is made up of 19 amino acids, end residues included. The CDR3 reads CASSLGGEEGYTFGSGTTF.

This clonotype is a singleton in its sample. This may be a read error: a much more frequent sequence differs by one nucleotide. The chain joins TRBV7-8 to TRBJ2-7; D is uncertain. CDR3 length: 14 residues. The V gene's germline CDR1 is SGHVS and CDR2 FQNEAQ. The DNA of the CDR3 is TGTGCCAGCAGCTTTTATGGGCAGTCCTACAAGCAGTACTTC. Protein sequence: CASSFYGQSYKQYF.

V gene TRBV4-1 combines with J gene TRBJ1-2, with D possibly matching TRBD1 (6 bases). Germline loops: CDR1 MGHRA, CDR2 YSYEKL. The CDR3 loop spans 16 amino acids. V was shortened by 1 base and J by 6 bases, with 18 bases between the two germline ends. The CDR3 nucleotides are TGCGCCAGCAGCCAAGTGGAGGGGGGCCTTATCAATGGCTACACCTTC. Its protein product is CASSQVEGGLINGYTF.

This clonotype was observed a handful of times. A much larger clone sits a single nucleotide away, making a read error possible. J is TRBJ2-7 and V is TRBV20-1; D gene uncertain. The CDR3 is 14 amino acids. CDR1 is DFQATT and CDR2 is SNEGSKA in the germline V gene (reference sequence). Trimming removed 0 bases at V and 7 bases at J, with 16 bases between. In DNA form, the CDR3 reads TGCAGTGCTAGAGAGCCTTTGGCCGGCAATGAGCAGTACTTC. As protein: CSAREPLAGNEQYF.

This clonotype was seen at least ten times. The chain links TRBV7-9 to TRBJ2-5; the match to TRBD2 covers 8 bases. This CDR3 has 13 amino acids. The ends lost 7 bases at V and 8 bases at J; junction bases unmatched: 9. Germline lookup yields CDR1 SEHNR and CDR2 FQNEAQ (reference sequence). CDR3 nucleotide sequence: TGTGCCAGCATCCCGACTAGCGAGTTAACCCAGTACTTC. Its protein is CASIPTSELTQYF.

The V call is TRBV4-1, the J call TRBJ2-7, with 7 positions matching TRBD1. Trimming took 0 bases from V and 12 from J; bases not matched to a gene: 11. Per germline, CDR1 MGHRA and CDR2 YSYEKL. The CDR3 has 14 residues. The CDR3 spells CASSQDVGTVHLYF. Written as DNA, the CDR3 is TGCGCCAGCAGCCAAGATGTGGGGACAGTCCACCTGTACTTC.

This clonotype was counted at least ten times. This chain connects TRBV7-9 to TRBJ2-1; 9 bases agree with TRBD1. CDR3 length equals 14 residues. V lost 3 bases, J lost 8 bases, and 5 bases stayed unmatched. Germline lookup yields CDR1 SEHNR and CDR2 FQNEAQ (reference sequence). CDR3 DNA sequence: TGTGCCAGCAGCTTCAGACAGGGGGAGGATGAGCAGTTCTTC. Translating it yields CASSFRQGEDEQFF.

This clonotype was detected ten times or more. The V and J genes are TRBV4-3 and TRBJ2-1; TRBD1 agrees at 8 bases. CDR3 length: 15 amino acids. The V gene end was trimmed by 3 bases and the J gene end by 5 bases; junction bases not matched to a gene: 6. From germline, CDR1 is LGHNA and CDR2 YSLEER. CDR3 DNA sequence: TGCGCCAGCAGCCAGACCGGGACAGGTAACAATGAGCAGTTCTTC. Residues: CASSQTGTGNNEQFF.

This clonotype was seen a handful of times. V usage is TRBV20-1 and J usage is TRBJ1-2, with 10 bases lining up with TRBD1. The germline CDR1 and CDR2 sequences are DFQATT and SNEGSKA (reference sequence). The trim removed 8 bases at V and 7 bases at J, leaving 16 bases unmatched. The CDR3 loop spans 15 amino acids. The CDR3 here is CSLTPQGQGSAGYTF. The DNA for the CDR3 is TGCAGTCTCACCCCTCAGGGACAGGGGAGTGCTGGCTACACCTTC.